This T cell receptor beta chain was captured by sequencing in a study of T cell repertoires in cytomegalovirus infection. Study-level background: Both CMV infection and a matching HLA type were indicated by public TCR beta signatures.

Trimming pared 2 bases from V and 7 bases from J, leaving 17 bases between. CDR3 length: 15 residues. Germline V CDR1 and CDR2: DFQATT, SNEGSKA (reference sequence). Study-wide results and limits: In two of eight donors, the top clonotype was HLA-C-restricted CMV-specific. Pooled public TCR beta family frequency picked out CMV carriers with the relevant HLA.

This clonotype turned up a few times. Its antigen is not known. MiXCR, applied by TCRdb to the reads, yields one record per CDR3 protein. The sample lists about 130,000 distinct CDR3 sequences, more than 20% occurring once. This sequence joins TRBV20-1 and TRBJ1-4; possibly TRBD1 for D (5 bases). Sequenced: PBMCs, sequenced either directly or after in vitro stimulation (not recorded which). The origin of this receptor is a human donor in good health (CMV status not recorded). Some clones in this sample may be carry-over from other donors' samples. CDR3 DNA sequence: TGCAGTGCTAGAACGGCAGGGACTCGGGTTGAAAAACTGTTTTTT. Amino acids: CSARTAGTRVEKLFF.